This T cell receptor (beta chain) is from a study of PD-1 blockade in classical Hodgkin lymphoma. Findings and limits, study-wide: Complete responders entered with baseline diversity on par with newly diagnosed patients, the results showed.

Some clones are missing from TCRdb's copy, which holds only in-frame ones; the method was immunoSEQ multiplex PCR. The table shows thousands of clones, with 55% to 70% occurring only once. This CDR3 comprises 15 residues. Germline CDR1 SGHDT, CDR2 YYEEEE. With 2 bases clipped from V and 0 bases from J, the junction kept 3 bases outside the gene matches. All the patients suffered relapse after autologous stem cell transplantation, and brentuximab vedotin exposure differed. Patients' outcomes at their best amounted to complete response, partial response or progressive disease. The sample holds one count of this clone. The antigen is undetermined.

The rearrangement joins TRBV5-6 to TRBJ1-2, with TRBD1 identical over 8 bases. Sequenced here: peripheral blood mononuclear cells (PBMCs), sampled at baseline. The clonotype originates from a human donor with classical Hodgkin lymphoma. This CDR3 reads CASSLWDRPNYGYTF. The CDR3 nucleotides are TGTGCCAGCAGCTTATGGGACAGGCCTAACTATGGCTACACCTTC. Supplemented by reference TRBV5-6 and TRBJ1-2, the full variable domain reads DAGVTQSPTHLIKTRGQQVTLRCSPKSGHDTVSWYQQALGQGPQFIFQYYEEEERQRGNFPDRFSGHQFPNYSSELNVNALLLGDSALYLCASSLWDRPNYGYTFGSGTRLTVV.